This T cell receptor (beta chain) was captured in a study of memory CD4+ T cells and cytomegalovirus serostatus. Notes on the study in general: Of 150 to 200 reported CMV TCRbeta sequences, under 80 were found in memory CD4+ repertoires. Median bootstrapped AUC for CMV status was about 0.95 originally, approximately 0.93 US-trained.

Sequenced by immunoSEQ multiplex PCR; TCRdb stores in-frame clones only, minus some. Of over 40,000 clones in the sample, around 80% are singletons; the top ten hold around 0.6%. Concerning this clone itself: Its antigen is unknown.

This CDR3 is built from 11 residues. From germline, CDR1 is LNHDA and CDR2 SQIVND (reference sequence). V was shortened by 11 bases and J by 3 bases, with 10 bases between the two germline ends. The sort gate was single viable CD3+CD4+CD8-CD45RO+ cells for memory CD4+ T cells. The clonotype was recovered from an adult in good health and CMV-seronegative. This chain joins TRBV19 and TRBJ1-1; unclear D gene. The sample was memory CD4+ T cells from blood. The CDR3 nucleotides are TGTGCCTGTGGAAGGGACACTGAAGCTTTCTTT. It codes for CACGRDTEAFF.